This entry is about one TCR beta chain. The antigen remains undetermined. From germline, CDR1 is GTSNPN and CDR2 SVGIG (reference sequence). V lost 2 bases and J 2 bases, leaving 8 bases between the germline ends. The CDR3 contains 13 residues. The sample is drawn from a study of CD8 T cells in Susac syndrome. Study-wide results and limits: A relatively small number of individuals underwent TCR sequencing and HLA analysis.

The RNA, roughly 0.45 to 1 ug, was put through reverse transcription using random hexamers. The authors amplified TCR beta CDR3 across 54 Vbeta and 13 Jbeta using immunoSEQ multiplex PCR. TCRdb redid the calling of the immunoSEQ multiplex PCR reads with MiXCR, one entry per CDR3 protein. The sample contains around 190,000 distinct CDR3 sequences, 85% to 95% of which appear only once. CD8+ and CD4+ T cells from blood underwent TCR beta sequencing. Sequencing input: CD4+ T cells from PBMCs. The sequence derives from a human donor in good health. J is TRBJ2-3 and V is TRBV30; D ambiguous. CDR3 in amino acids: CAWSRQSTDTQYF. Written as DNA, the CDR3 is TGTGCCTGGAGTCGCCAGTCCACAGATACGCAGTATTTT.